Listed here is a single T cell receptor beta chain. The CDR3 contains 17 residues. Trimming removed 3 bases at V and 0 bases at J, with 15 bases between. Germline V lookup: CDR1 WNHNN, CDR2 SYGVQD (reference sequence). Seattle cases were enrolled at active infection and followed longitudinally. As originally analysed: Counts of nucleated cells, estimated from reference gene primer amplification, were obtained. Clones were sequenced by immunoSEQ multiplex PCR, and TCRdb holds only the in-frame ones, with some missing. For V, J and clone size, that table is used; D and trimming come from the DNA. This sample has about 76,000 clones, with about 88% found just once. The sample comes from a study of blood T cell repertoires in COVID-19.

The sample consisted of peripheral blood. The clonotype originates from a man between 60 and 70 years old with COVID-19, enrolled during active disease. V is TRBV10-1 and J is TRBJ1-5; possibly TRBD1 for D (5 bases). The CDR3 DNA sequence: TGCGCCAGCAGTGACTCCTCAGACAGACATAGCAATCAGCCCCAGCATTTT. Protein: CASSDSSDRHSNQPQHF.